The 17 T cell receptor beta chains below were found in one sample sequenced in a study of CXCR3-negative and CXCR3-positive naive CD8 T cells (dated by TCRdb to between 2018 and 2021). Sequenced on a NextSeq 550. The Human TCR Profiling Kit (MiLaboratory) was used to make UMI-labeled 5' RACE TRB cDNA libraries. TCRdb reprocessed the raw reads; every CDR3 protein sequence is a single record, and DNA is not supplied. This sample's table carries 38,000 or so distinct CDR3 sequences. The leading ten clones occupy about 14% of the sample. Sequenced material: memory CD8+ T cells from blood. The cell subset or site label on this specimen signifies: conventional CD8+ memory T cells (TMEM), sorted as controls. These receptors came from a human donor in good health. Some clones in this sample may be carry-over from other donors' samples.

CDR3 protein: CASRFELAGGDEQFF. The rearrangement uses TRBV12-3 or TRBV12-4 and TRBJ2-1; without DNA, the TCRdb call of TRBD2 cannot be checked. CDR3 length: 15 amino acids.

The chain is built from TRBV29-1 and TRBJ2-7. The CDR3 covers 16 residues. Germline values: CDR1 SQVTM, CDR2 ANQGSEA. The CDR3 loop is CSVEVSSQVNSYEQYF.

The chain has TRBV29-1 and TRBJ1-2; TCRdb returns TRBD1, unconfirmable since there is no DNA. Germline loops: CDR1 SQVTM, CDR2 ANQGSEA. The CDR3 runs to 12 residues. The CDR3 sequence: CSVDGVRAGYTF.

The chain's CDR3 is CASSLVQGRETQYF. The chain joins TRBV7-9 to TRBJ2-5; TCRdb reports TRBD1, a call that lacks DNA to check it against. The CDR3 is made up of 14 amino acids. Germline assignment: CDR1 SEHNR and CDR2 FQNEAQ (reference sequence).

This rearrangement joins TRBV14 to TRBJ2-1; absent DNA, TCRdb's TRBD2 call cannot be checked. This CDR3 spans 13 amino acids. CDR1 SGHDN and CDR2 FVKESK come from the germline V gene. This CDR3 reads CASSQFWTSPMFF.

V and J are TRBV21-1 and TRBJ2-7; lacking DNA, the TRBD2 call made by TCRdb goes unchecked. TRBV21-1 represents a pseudogene. The CDR3 runs 17 residues. CDR3 loop: CASSSYLGGSGSYEQYF.

The chain uses TRBV20-1 and TRBJ2-2; TCRdb proposes TRBD2, but this gene call is untestable without DNA. The CDR3 consists of 13 residues. Germline values: CDR1 DFQATT, CDR2 SNEGSKA (reference sequence). CDR3 sequence: CSARSTRPGELFF.

Here the CDR3 reads CSANEEYSNQPQHF. J is TRBJ1-5 and V is TRBV20-1. Germline CDR1 and CDR2: DFQATT and SNEGSKA (reference sequence). This CDR3 has 14 residues.

The gene calls are TRBV4-3 and TRBJ2-5; TCRdb's D gene call, TRBD2, goes unchecked for lack of DNA. The CDR3 has 16 amino acids. CDR1 and CDR2 from the germline V gene are LGHNA and YSLEER. CDR3: CASSQGLAGGWETQYF.

The CDR3 spells CASSSLDRANQPQHF. The chain has TRBV6-6 and TRBJ1-5; TCRdb outputs TRBD1, but without DNA this stays unchecked. The CDR3 consists of 15 residues. Per the germline V gene, CDR1 is MNHNY and CDR2 is SVGAGI (reference sequence).

The chain joins TRBV20-1 to TRBJ2-2; without DNA, the TCRdb call of TRBD1 cannot be checked. Looked up from germline, CDR1 is DFQATT and CDR2 is SNEGSKA (reference sequence). CDR3 length equals 16 residues. The CDR3 region is CSARAGEQGDTGELFF.

The chain employs TRBV18 and TRBJ1-1; TCRdb indicates TRBD1, and absent DNA this call remains unverified. The V gene's germline CDR1 is KGHSH and CDR2 LQKENI. The CDR3 runs 14 residues. The CDR3 reads CASSPQGLRPEAFF. Together with reference TRBV18 and TRBJ1-1, the CDR3 gives the full variable domain: NAGVMQNPRHLVRRRGQEARLRCSPMKGHSHVYWYRQLPEEGLKFMVYLQKENIIDESGMPKERFSAEFPKEGPSILRIQQVVRGDSAAYFCASSPQGLRPEAFFGQGTRLTVV.

J is TRBJ2-7 and V is TRBV28; checking the TCRdb D call of TRBD1 is not possible without DNA. Germline lookup yields CDR1 MDHEN and CDR2 SYDVKM. The CDR3 sequence is 12 residues long. The CDR3 protein is CASSRGSYEQYF.

The chain is built from TRBV9 and TRBJ2-3; TCRdb's assignment of TRBD1 cannot be checked, as there is no DNA. The CDR3 runs to 16 residues. Germline CDR1 and CDR2: SGDLS and YYNGEE. CDR3 sequence: CASSVGVTGTTDTQYF.

V gene TRBV28 combines with J gene TRBJ1-5; the D call from TCRdb, TRBD1, cannot be confirmed without DNA. CDR1 MDHEN and CDR2 SYDVKM come from the germline V gene. The CDR3 extends over 18 amino acids. CDR3 amino acids: CASSLPRTGWFSNQPQHF.

The chain uses TRBV10-3 and TRBJ2-7. Germline CDR1 and CDR2: ENHRY and SYGVKD. The CDR3 loop spans 14 amino acids. This CDR3 is CAISEPTAFYEQYF.

The chain is built from TRBV21-1 and TRBJ1-1. TRBV21-1 is recorded as a pseudogene. This CDR3 is built from 15 residues. The CDR3 sequence is CASSNGQRLNTEAFF.